The 27 T cell receptor beta chains listed next were all sequenced from one sample in a study of blood T cell repertoires in COVID-19. Generated by immunoSEQ multiplex PCR, the TCRdb table keeps only in-frame clones and is missing some. The sample lists 150,000 or so clones, over 75% occurring once. Material for sequencing was peripheral blood. The receptor source for this set is a man in his 60s with active or convalescent COVID-19.

This clone has a handful of counts. V and J are TRBV7-3 and TRBJ2-1, with D tentatively TRBD2 (6 bases). Germline V gene sequence: CDR1 SGHTA, CDR2 FQGTGA. V was clipped by 6 bases and J by 5 bases, with 11 bases between them. This CDR3 contains 13 residues. CDR3 region: CASRDGGDNEQFF. DNA of the CDR3: TGTGCCAGCAGGGATGGAGGGGACAATGAGCAGTTCTTC.

J is TRBJ1-5 and V is TRBV7-2; 8 positions match TRBD1. CDR1 SGHTA and CDR2 FQGNSA come from the germline V gene. V was pared by 1 base and J by 0 bases, with 5 bases of the junction left unmatched. This CDR3 has 17 amino acids. CDR3: CASSLGGTGYSNQPQHF. The CDR3 bases are TGTGCCAGCAGCTTAGGAGGGACAGGATATAGCAATCAGCCCCAGCATTTT.

This chain joins TRBV14 and TRBJ1-1; 9 nucleotides agree with TRBD1. Germline V gene sequence: CDR1 SGHDN, CDR2 FVKESK. The ends lost 3 bases at V and 4 bases at J; junction bases unmatched: 6. This CDR3 is 15 amino acids long. As DNA, the CDR3 is TGTGCCAGCAGCCAGGCCGGGACAGGGACCACTGAAGCTTTCTTT. Its translation is CASSQAGTGTTEAFF.

The rearrangement links TRBV28 to TRBJ1-2; 8 bases are a match to TRBD1. Germline loops: CDR1 MDHEN, CDR2 SYDVKM. This CDR3 spans 13 amino acids. After removal of 5 bases from V and 7 bases from J, the junction contained 6 bases not matched to a gene. The CDR3 is CASSDRGGSGYTF. Here the CDR3 DNA reads TGTGCCAGCAGTGACAGGGGAGGATCTGGCTACACCTTC.

J is TRBJ2-6 and V is TRBV19, with D uncertain. This CDR3 is 16 amino acids long. V gave up 4 bases and J gave up 0 bases, with 10 bases separating them. The V gene's germline CDR1 is LNHDA and CDR2 SQIVND (reference sequence). CDR3 residues: CASSRRRVSGANVLTF. The CDR3 DNA follows: TGTGCCAGTAGTAGACGACGGGTCTCTGGGGCCAACGTCCTGACTTTC.

The gene calls are TRBV9 and TRBJ2-7, with 8 bases matching TRBD2. CDR1 is SGDLS, CDR2 YYNGEE, per germline. J gave up 5 bases and V 0 bases, and 4 bases lay outside the gene matches. The CDR3 is made up of 14 amino acids. In DNA, the CDR3 is TGTGCCAGCAGCGTAGTTAGCGGGATGGACGAGCAGTACTTC. This codes for CASSVVSGMDEQYF.

Notes on this clone: This sequence may be a read error, since a much larger clone differs from it by one base. This chain uses TRBV28 with TRBJ2-7; 7 bases are shared with TRBD1. The germline V gene has CDR1 MDHEN and CDR2 SYDVKM. With 7 bases clipped from V and 10 bases from J, the junction kept 13 bases outside the gene matches. The CDR3 extends over 13 amino acids. CDR3 coding DNA: TGTGCCAGCATCCGAAGACAGGGTATCGCCCAGTACTTC. Translated: CASIRRQGIAQYF.

This chain's CDR3 is CASSSPRGEQFF. The CDR3 nucleotides are TGTGCCAGCAGCTCTCCTAGGGGAGAGCAGTTCTTC. The J gene is TRBJ2-1, the V gene TRBV7-3; D is perhaps TRBD1 (5 bases). The CDR3 totals 12 residues. Trimming shortened V by 4 bases and J by 10 bases, and 11 bases separated the two germline ends. Germline CDR1 is SGHTA and CDR2 is FQGTGA.

This clone has only one observation. V usage is TRBV19 and J usage is TRBJ2-2; 8 bases align to TRBD2. The CDR3 is made up of 17 amino acids. Germline V CDR1 and CDR2: LNHDA, SQIVND (reference sequence). J was trimmed by 4 bases and V by 1 base; bases with no gene match: 8. CDR3 coding DNA: TGTGCCAGTAGTATAGGACTAGCGCCCCGTGTCACCGGGGAGCTGTTTTTT. It codes for CASSIGLAPRVTGELFF.

The rearrangement uses TRBV29-1 and TRBJ1-2, with a possible D match to TRBD1 (5 bases). The V end was cut by 4 bases, the J end by 8 bases, with 11 bases between. Germline CDR1 is SQVTM and CDR2 is ANQGSEA. The length of the CDR3 is 11 residues. CDR3 sequence (DNA): TGCAGCGTTGGGGAGGGGATCGGCTACACCTTC. Its protein product is CSVGEGIGYTF. Full variable domain (remainder filled in from reference TRBV29-1 and TRBJ1-2): SAVISQKPSRDICQRGTSLTIQCQVDSQVTMMFWYRQQPGQSLTLIATANQGSEATYESGFVIDKFPISRPNLTFSTLTVSNMSPEDSSIYLCSVGEGIGYTFGSGTRLTVV.

Concerning this clone: At one end, the junction sequence differs from germline, possibly due to a read error. The chain has TRBV20-1 and TRBJ2-4; D not certain. The CDR3 length is 11 residues. CDR1 is DFQATT and CDR2 is SNEGSKA in the germline V gene (reference sequence). CDR3 nucleotides: TGCAGTGCTAGAGCCGAAAACATTCAGTACTTC. The encoded protein is CSARAENIQYF.

The table lists this clone with a few counts. This chain joins TRBV12-3 or TRBV12-4 and TRBJ1-1; unclear D gene. The CDR3 consists of 13 residues. Trimming removed 5 bases at V and 6 bases at J, with 13 bases between. The CDR3 loop reads CASSLLGPAEAFF. The DNA for the CDR3 is TGTGCCAGCAGTCTCCTAGGTCCGGCTGAAGCTTTCTTT.

This clone appeared a few times. The chain recombines TRBV5-1 with TRBJ1-5, with 9 bases matching TRBD1. J lost 7 bases, V lost 0 bases, and 2 bases had no gene match. CDR1 SGHRS and CDR2 YFSETQ come from the germline V gene. CDR3 length: 14 residues. In nucleotides, the CDR3 is TGCGCCAGCAGCTTGGCTACAGGGGGCCAGCCCCAGCATTTT. It is translated as CASSLATGGQPQHF.

This rearrangement joins TRBV4-3 to TRBJ1-2; TRBD1 matches at 7 bases. Germline assignment: CDR1 LGHNA and CDR2 YSLEER. V was pared by 4 bases and J by 4 bases, with 6 bases of the junction left unmatched. CDR3 length: 14 amino acids. The CDR3 coding sequence is TGCGCCAGCAGCCCCCGGACAGGTATCTATGGCTACACCTTC. Residues: CASSPRTGIYGYTF.

The V call is TRBV28, the J call TRBJ2-7; D is ambiguous. This CDR3 is built from 10 residues. Germline CDR1 reads MDHEN; CDR2 reads SYDVKM. The CDR3 nucleotides read TGTGCGATACAGAACTACGAGCAGTACTTC. Translated, it gives CAIQNYEQYF. Supplemented by reference TRBV28 and TRBJ2-7, the full variable domain reads DVKVTQSSRYLVKRTGEKVFLECVQDMDHENMFWYRQDPGLGLRLIYFSYDVKMKEKGDIPEGYSVSREKKERFSLILESASTNQTSMYLCAIQNYEQYFGPGTRLTVT.

This clone was counted once. The chain is built from TRBV21-1 and TRBJ2-7; the table's D call, TRBD2, has no DNA check behind it. TRBV21-1 is shown as a pseudogene. The CDR3 extends over 12 amino acids. CDR3 region: CASSIPEREQYF. In nucleotides, the CDR3 is TGTGCCAGCAGCATACCCGAGCGGGAGCAGTACTTC.

The chain uses TRBV19 and TRBJ2-1; weak D call: TRBD1 (5 bases). Trimming left V 5 bases short and J 7 bases short, with 18 bases between. This CDR3 spans 15 amino acids. CDR1 is LNHDA, CDR2 SQIVND, per germline (reference sequence). For the CDR3, the DNA is TGTGCCAGTAGTCCCCGGACACCCTTTGGGAATGAGCAGTTCTTC. Its protein product is CASSPRTPFGNEQFF.

This chain joins TRBV4-2 and TRBJ2-1, with a tentative D call TRBD1 (5 bases). CDR1 is LGHNA, CDR2 YNFKEQ, per germline. CDR3 size: 22 residues. V shed 0 bases and J shed 0 bases, with 27 bases lying between them. CDR3 nucleotides: TGTGCCAGCAGCCAAGAGCGCCCGGGTCAGGGCCCGTGGCGACCCTCCTACAATGAGCAGTTCTTC. Protein sequence: CASSQERPGQGPWRPSYNEQFF.

The chain combines TRBV19 with TRBJ1-1; 7 nucleotides agree with TRBD1. Germline-derived CDR1 and CDR2 are LNHDA and SQIVND (reference sequence). V lost 6 bases and J lost 6; bases outside the gene matches: 13. The CDR3 extends over 15 amino acids. In nucleotides, the CDR3 is TGTGCCAGTAGAAAGGGGGCGCTTGGAGGTGCTGAAGCTTTCTTT. It is translated as CASRKGALGGAEAFF.

The chain links TRBV19 to TRBJ1-1, with TRBD1 matching over 8 bases. The CDR3 contains 18 residues. Germline CDR1 reads LNHDA; CDR2 reads SQIVND (reference sequence). The J segment lost 0 bases and the V segment lost 3 bases, leaving 12 bases of the junction unmatched. In DNA, the CDR3 is TGTGCCAGTAGTATGCCGAGACAGGGGACTTTCTTGAACACTGAAGCTTTCTTT. It encodes CASSMPRQGTFLNTEAFF.

The chain carries TRBV5-1 and TRBJ2-7, with TRBD1 as a possible D gene (5 bases). The germline V and J ends were trimmed by 1 base and 2 bases, with 7 bases remaining between them. The CDR3 covers 13 residues. Looked up from germline, CDR1 is SGHRS and CDR2 is YFSETQ. CDR3 protein: CASSLSQAYEQYF. The CDR3 DNA reads TGCGCCAGCAGCTTGTCACAGGCCTACGAGCAGTACTTC.

The rearrangement links TRBV6-2 or TRBV6-3 to TRBJ1-2; 9 nucleotides line up with TRBD1. Germline lookup yields CDR1 MNHEY and CDR2 SVGEGT. The length of the CDR3 is 14 residues. Trimming at V came to 2 bases and at J to 6 bases, leaving 4 bases not matched to a gene. The CDR3 coding sequence is TGTGCCAGCAGTTACCGCGGGACAGGGAATGGCTACACCTTC. It is translated as CASSYRGTGNGYTF.

The J gene is TRBJ1-5, the V gene TRBV5-1; D possibly corresponds to TRBD1 (6 bases). CDR1 SGHRS and CDR2 YFSETQ come from the germline V gene. V gave up 1 base and J gave up 4 bases, with 12 bases separating them. The CDR3 is made up of 15 amino acids. The CDR3 DNA follows: TGCGCCAGCAGCTTGAACTGGGACAAGAATCAGCCCCAGCATTTT. Amino acid sequence: CASSLNWDKNQPQHF. Full variable domain (missing parts from reference TRBV5-1 and TRBJ1-5): KAGVTQTPRYLIKTRGQQVTLSCSPISGHRSVSWYQQTPGQGLQFLFEYFSETQRNKGNFPGRFSGRQFSNSRSEMNVSTLELGDSALYLCASSLNWDKNQPQHFGDGTRLSIL.

V gene TRBV19 combines with J gene TRBJ2-7; possible D gene TRBD1, 6 bases. Trimming removed 3 bases from V and 5 bases from J, with 11 bases in between. Looked up from germline, CDR1 is LNHDA and CDR2 is SQIVND (reference sequence). The length of the CDR3 is 13 residues. CDR3 DNA sequence: TGTGCCAGTAGTATGCAGGGGTCCAACGAGCAGTACTTC. Its translation is CASSMQGSNEQYF.

The chain links TRBV28 to TRBJ1-5; the D is unclear. CDR3 length: 15 amino acids. The germline CDR1 and CDR2 sequences are MDHEN and SYDVKM. Trimming pared 7 bases from V and 4 bases from J, leaving 17 bases between. CDR3 nucleotide sequence: TGTGCCAGCAATTTTCCGGGTCTCGGGAATCAGCCCCAGCATTTT. This sequence encodes CASNFPGLGNQPQHF.

The rearrangement links TRBV6-6 to TRBJ1-5; D unresolved. Deletions cut 8 bases from V and 3 bases from J, with 11 bases between. The CDR3 extends over 13 amino acids. Germline V gives CDR1 MNHNY, CDR2 SVGAGI (reference sequence). CDR3: CASHGRDNQPQHF. CDR3 DNA sequence: TGTGCCAGCCATGGGAGGGACAATCAGCCCCAGCATTTT.

The J gene is TRBJ2-2, the V gene TRBV19; D may be TRBD1 (5 bases). V was clipped by 6 bases and J by 6 bases, with 17 bases between them. CDR3 length: 15 amino acids. Germline CDR1 is LNHDA and CDR2 is SQIVND (reference sequence). The CDR3: CASSRRDVRSGELFF. CDR3 in DNA: TGTGCCAGTAGCCGCAGGGATGTGCGGTCCGGGGAGCTGTTTTTT.